This T cell receptor (beta chain) was documented in a study of identical twins (dated by TCRdb to about 2016). Broadly, across the study: The study deep-sequenced TCR alpha and beta repertoires from monozygotic twins, unrelated adults of various ages and cord blood to test whether fetal clonotypes persist. Replicate twin experiments were performed at different times using different library preparation protocols to rule out contamination. Results and caveats for the whole study, not just this receptor: Zero-insertion analyses could be partly confounded by invariant T cells such as MAIT and iNKT, although diverse VJ usage argued against such confounding for most clonotypes. In monozygotic twins, recombination models systematically underestimated out-of-frame TCR alpha sharing, but the models matched the sharing seen between unrelated individuals. Abundant cord blood beta clonotypes had fewer insertions, young adult naive repertoires showed a similar but weaker trend, and memory repertoires showed no such trend. Compared with coincidental sharing between unrelated individuals, out-of-frame TCR alpha sequences shared between twins had an excess of sequences with low generation probability. In beta out-of-frame sequences, excess twin sharing was weaker, because having fewer shared sequences lowered the signal-to-noise ratio. Because the same donors could not be followed over many years, conclusions were based on cross-sectional statistical analysis.

Concerning this clonotype: The antigen it recognizes is unknown. No base-level quality is on record; no much larger clone is a single base apart.

Every donor in the study was a healthy Caucasian. The twin cohort comprised three pairs of female monozygotic twins, all aged roughly 18 to 29 years. The RNA used for TCR libraries was isolated from peripheral blood mononuclear cells. The library was made by 5' RACE. Instrument on record: Illumina HiSeq 2000. A universal primer binding site was introduced by template switching, and a unique molecular identifier was present in the final cDNA, enabling accurate counting of TCR cDNA molecules. Specific primers in the conserved constant-segment region were used to synthesize first-strand cDNA for TCR alpha and beta chains. To control for contamination, every cDNA library carried two barcodes: a SMART-Mk sample barcode plus Illumina barcodes. Two successive PCR steps introduced TruSeq adapter sequences along with Illumina sample barcodes. The TCR alpha and beta cDNA libraries were sequenced on the Illumina HiSeq platform using custom primers. The study's own analysis went as follows. MiGEC was used to process raw reads and extract unique molecular identifiers, and MiXCR was used to find CDR3 positions. For each individual, recombination models were inferred using an EM algorithm with the repgenHMM and IGoR tools. Shared clonotypes were analyzed with the tcR package in R, and sharing was normalized by the product of cloneset sizes. To study raw recombination free of thymic and clonal selection effects, out-of-frame nonproductive sequences were analyzed. TCRdb took the public reads, trimmed them with fastp at Q25, ran MiXCR for clone calling and kept in-frame beta chains. CDR3 protein duplicates are merged, each entry listing the most common genes and DNA. These V and J calls rely on TCRdb rather than the paper's analysis. The table for this sample lists hundreds of thousands of distinct CDR3 sequences; 21% of them were counted only once. Over 4% of the sample is taken by the ten largest.

The same data also contributed to another study, on T cells expressing NK-cell markers. Looking at the second paper: Three sorted T-cell subsets (CD3+CD56+NKG2C+, CD3+CD56+NKG2C- and CD3+CD56-NKG2C+) from fewer than 10 donors had their TCR beta-chain repertoires profiled. Most of the eight sequenced donors were HCMV-seropositive and one was HCMV-seronegative. In several experiments an anti-gammadeltaTCR antibody was added to restrict sorting to alphabetaTCR-expressing T cells. In six donors, the dominant CD3+CD56+NKG2C+ clonotypes were found to rank among the top 10 CD8+ clonotypes and to make up about 1.0-7.5% of CD8+ T cells. Those dominant clonotypes were again the most abundant among CD3+CD56-NKG2C+ cells in four donors, at roughly 25-60.1%. Whether the expanded NKG2C-expressing T cell clones were specific for HCMV antigens remained unclear. All eight donors whose samples were sequenced were randomly selected healthy volunteers, three of them men and five women. A commercial ELISA kit detecting HCMV-specific IgG in serum was used to determine HCMV serostatus. Bulk peripheral blood T-cell repertoires were additionally sequenced from unsorted PBMC for over 5 donors. MIGEC was used to demultiplex reads and group reads by UMI, and MiTCR was used to assemble and quantify clonotypes. To exclude erroneous sequences, any TCR cDNA sequence not supported by at least two reads was discarded. The tcR package was used for downstream repertoire analysis, with clonotypes matched between fractions based on CDR3 nucleotide sequence plus V segment. Antigen specificity was annotated against VDJdb with VDJmatch, allowing one amino acid substitution in CDR3.

The receptor was isolated from a woman under 30 in good health. Sequences were obtained from PBMCs.

The CDR3 region has the sequence CASSIGRTWSGSYTF. The DNA is TGCGCCAGCAGTATTGGACGGACTTGGTCAGGGAGCTACACCTTC. The V and J genes are TRBV5-1 and TRBJ1-2; TRBD1 could be the D gene, as 5 bases match. There are 15 amino acids in the CDR3, from cysteine to phenylalanine inclusive. Solely the CDR3 DNA is kept, with 45 bases framed from the first base. Via the germline V gene, CDR1 is SGHRS and CDR2 YFSETQ. At the junction V is shortened by 5 bases and J by 9 bases, with 23 bases in between.